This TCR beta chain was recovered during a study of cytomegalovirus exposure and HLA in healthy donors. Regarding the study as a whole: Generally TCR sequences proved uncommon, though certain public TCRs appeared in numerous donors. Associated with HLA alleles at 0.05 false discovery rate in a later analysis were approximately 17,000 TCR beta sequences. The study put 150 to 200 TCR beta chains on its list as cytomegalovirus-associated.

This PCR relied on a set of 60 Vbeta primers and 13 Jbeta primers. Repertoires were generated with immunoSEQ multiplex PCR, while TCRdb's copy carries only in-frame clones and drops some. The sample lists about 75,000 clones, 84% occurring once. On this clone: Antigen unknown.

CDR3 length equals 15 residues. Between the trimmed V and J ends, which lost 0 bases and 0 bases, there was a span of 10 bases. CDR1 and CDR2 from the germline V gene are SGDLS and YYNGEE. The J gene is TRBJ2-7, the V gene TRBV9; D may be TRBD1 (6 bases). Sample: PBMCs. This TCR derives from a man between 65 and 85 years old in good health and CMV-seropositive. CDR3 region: CASSVGTESSYEQYF. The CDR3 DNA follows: TGTGCCAGCAGCGTAGGGACAGAAAGCTCCTACGAGCAGTACTTC. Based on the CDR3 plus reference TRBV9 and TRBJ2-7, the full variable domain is DSGVTQTPKHLITATGQRVTLRCSPRSGDLSVYWYQQSLDQGLQFLIQYYNGEERAKGNILERFSAQQFPDLHSELNLSSLELGDSALYFCASSVGTESSYEQYFGPGTRLTVT.